The 5 T cell receptor beta chains listed next were all sequenced from one sample in a study of T cells in women clearing cervical HPV infection. Repertoires were generated with immunoSEQ multiplex PCR, while TCRdb's copy carries only in-frame clones and drops some. Its table lists tens of thousands of clones. The source material was blood buffy coat. These TCRs come from a woman aged 18 to 75 with a cervical HPV16 infection that either progressed to CIN3+ or cleared (not recorded which).

A word on this clone: The read falls 3 residues short of the CDR3 end, and the missing part is taken from the germline J gene. The gene calls are TRBV5-4 and TRBJ2-1, with 11 bases aligning to TRBD2. Germline V CDR1 and CDR2: SGHNT, YYREEE (reference sequence). V gave up 6 bases and J gave up 5 bases; unmatched junction bases: 7. This CDR3 has 15 amino acids. CDR3 DNA (partial): TGTGCCAGCAATCTACTAGCGGGGGCAAACAATGAG. Protein: CASNLLAGANNE. The entire CDR3 is CASNLLAGANNEQFF.

On this clone: The CDR3 is cut off 3 residues early in the read; its end comes from the germline J gene. The chain combines TRBV7-9 with TRBJ2-7, with 7 bases aligning to TRBD1. Germline V gene data show CDR1 as SEHNR and CDR2 as FQNEAQ (reference sequence). The CDR3 sequence is 14 residues long. J lost 1 base, V lost 2 bases, and 2 bases had no gene match. The CDR3 sequence is CASSLRDSSYEQYF. CDR3 DNA (partial): TGTGCCAGCAGCTTAAGGGACAGTTCCTACGAG.

In regard to this clone: The read ends 3 residues before the CDR3 terminus; that terminus is restored from the germline J gene. J is TRBJ1-6 and V is TRBV20-1; 7 nucleotides match TRBD1. The CDR3 totals 16 residues. The germline gives CDR1 DFQATT, CDR2 SNEGSKA (reference sequence). The V segment lost 6 bases and the J segment 5 bases; nucleotides outside the gene matches: 13. The CDR3 loop is CSAPTSGTVNNSPLHF. Incomplete CDR3 DNA: TGCAGTGCGCCAACCTCCGGGACAGTCAATAATTCACCC.

About this clone itself: From the germline J gene comes the end of the CDR3, since the read stops 3 residues before it. V usage is TRBV7-9 and J usage is TRBJ1-2; 7 nucleotides line up with TRBD1. Germline-derived CDR1 and CDR2 are SEHNR and FQNEAQ (reference sequence). This CDR3 comprises 13 residues. The CDR3 bases that were read are TGTGCCAGCAGGGGGGACAGCTCCTACGAC. This sequence encodes CASRGDSSYD. The CDR3 in its entirety is CASRGDSSYDYTF.

On this clone itself: Read data end 3 residues before the CDR3 end; the end is taken from the germline J gene. The chain couples TRBV19 to TRBJ2-7; 8 positions agree with TRBD1. V shed 5 bases, J shed 3 bases, and the junction held 6 bases outside the gene matches. The CDR3 length is 14 residues. Germline loops: CDR1 LNHDA, CDR2 SQIVND (reference sequence). CDR3 protein: CASSLDRGSYEQYF. The sequenced part of the CDR3 DNA is TGTGCCAGTAGTCTCGACAGGGGCAGCTACGAG.